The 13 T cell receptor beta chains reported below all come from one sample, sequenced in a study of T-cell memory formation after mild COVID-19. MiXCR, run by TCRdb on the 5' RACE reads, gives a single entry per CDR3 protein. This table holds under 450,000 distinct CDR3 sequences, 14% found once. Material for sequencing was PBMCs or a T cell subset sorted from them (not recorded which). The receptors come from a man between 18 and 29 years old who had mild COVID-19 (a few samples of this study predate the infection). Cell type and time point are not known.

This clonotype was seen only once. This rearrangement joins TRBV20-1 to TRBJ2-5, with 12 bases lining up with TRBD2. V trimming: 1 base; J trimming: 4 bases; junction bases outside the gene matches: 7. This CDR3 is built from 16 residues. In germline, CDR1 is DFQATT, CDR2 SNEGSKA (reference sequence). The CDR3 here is CSARAASGGATETQYF. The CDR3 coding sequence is TGCAGTGCTAGAGCCGCTAGCGGGGGGGCCACAGAGACCCAGTACTTC.

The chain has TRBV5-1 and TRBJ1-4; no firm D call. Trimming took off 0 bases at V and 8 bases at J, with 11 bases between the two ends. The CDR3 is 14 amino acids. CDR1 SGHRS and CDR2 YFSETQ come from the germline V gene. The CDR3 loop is CASSLEGPGEKLFF. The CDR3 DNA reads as TGCGCCAGCAGCTTGGAAGGGCCCGGGGAAAAACTGTTTTTT.

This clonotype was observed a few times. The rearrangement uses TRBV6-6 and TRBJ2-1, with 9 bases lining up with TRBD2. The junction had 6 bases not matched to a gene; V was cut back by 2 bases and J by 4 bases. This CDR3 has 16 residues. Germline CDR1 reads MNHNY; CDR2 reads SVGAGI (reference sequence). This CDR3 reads CASSYPLAGGYNEQFF. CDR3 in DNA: TGTGCCAGCAGTTACCCCCTCGCGGGGGGGTACAATGAGCAGTTCTTC.

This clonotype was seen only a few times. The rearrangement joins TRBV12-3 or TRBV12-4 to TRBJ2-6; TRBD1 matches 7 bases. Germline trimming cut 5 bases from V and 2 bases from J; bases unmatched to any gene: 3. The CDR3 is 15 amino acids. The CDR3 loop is CASSTTGAGANVLTF. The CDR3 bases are TGTGCCAGCAGTACCACAGGGGCTGGGGCCAACGTCCTGACTTTC.

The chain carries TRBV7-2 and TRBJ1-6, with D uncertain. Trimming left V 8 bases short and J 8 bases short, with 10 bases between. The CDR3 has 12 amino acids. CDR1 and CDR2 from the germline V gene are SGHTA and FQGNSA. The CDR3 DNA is TGTGCCAGCTCCAACGGGGATTCACCCCTCCACTTT. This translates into CASSNGDSPLHF.

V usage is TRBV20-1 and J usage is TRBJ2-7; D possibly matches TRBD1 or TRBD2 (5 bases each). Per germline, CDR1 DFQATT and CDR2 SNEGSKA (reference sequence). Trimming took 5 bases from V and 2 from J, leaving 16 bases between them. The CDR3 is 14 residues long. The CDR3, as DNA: TGCAGTGCTCTCCACGGGGCCGAACCCTACGAGCAGTACTTC. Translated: CSALHGAEPYEQYF.

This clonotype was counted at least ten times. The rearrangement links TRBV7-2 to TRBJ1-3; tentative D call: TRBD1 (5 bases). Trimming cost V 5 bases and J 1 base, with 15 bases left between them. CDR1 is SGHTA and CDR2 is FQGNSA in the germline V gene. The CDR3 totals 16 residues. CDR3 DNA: TGTGCCAGCAGCCAAAGCACCGCAGGGTCTGGAAACACCATATATTTT. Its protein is CASSQSTAGSGNTIYF. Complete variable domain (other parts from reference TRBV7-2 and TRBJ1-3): GAGVSQSPSNKVTEKGKDVELRCDPISGHTALYWYRQSLGQGLEFLIYFQGNSAPDKSGLPSDRFSAERTGGSVSTLTIQRTQQEDSAVYLCASSQSTAGSGNTIYFGEGSWLTVV.

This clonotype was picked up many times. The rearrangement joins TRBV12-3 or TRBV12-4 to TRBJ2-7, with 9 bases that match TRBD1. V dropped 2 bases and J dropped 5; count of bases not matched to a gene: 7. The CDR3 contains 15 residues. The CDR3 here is CASSLRGQGGDEQYF. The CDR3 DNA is TGTGCCAGCAGTTTAAGGGGACAGGGAGGGGACGAGCAGTACTTC.

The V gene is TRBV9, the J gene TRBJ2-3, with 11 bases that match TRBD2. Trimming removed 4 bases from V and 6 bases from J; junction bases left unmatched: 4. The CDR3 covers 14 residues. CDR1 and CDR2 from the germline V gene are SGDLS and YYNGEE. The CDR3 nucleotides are TGTGCCAGCAGCTCCTGGACTAGCGGGGATACGCAGTATTTT. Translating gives CASSSWTSGDTQYF.

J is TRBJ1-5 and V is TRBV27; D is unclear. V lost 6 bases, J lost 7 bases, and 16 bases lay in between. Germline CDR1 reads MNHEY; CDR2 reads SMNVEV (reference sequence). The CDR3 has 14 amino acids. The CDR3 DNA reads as TGTGCCAGCAGCTCCTTGAGGACGGTACAGCCCCAGCATTTT. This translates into CASSSLRTVQPQHF.

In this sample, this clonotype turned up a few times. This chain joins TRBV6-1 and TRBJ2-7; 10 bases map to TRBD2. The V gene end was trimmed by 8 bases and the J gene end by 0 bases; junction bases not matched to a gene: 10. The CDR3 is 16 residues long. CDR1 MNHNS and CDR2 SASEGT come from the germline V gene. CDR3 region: CASGLAGGPVSYEQYV. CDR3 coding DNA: TGTGCCAGCGGTTTAGCGGGGGGCCCGGTCTCCTACGAGCAGTACGTC.

The CDR3 here is CASSQVSSGAYEQYF. The CDR3 DNA sequence: TGCGCCAGCAGCCAAGTCTCTAGCGGGGCCTACGAGCAGTACTTC. The chain combines TRBV4-1 with TRBJ2-7, with TRBD2 matching over 9 bases. This CDR3 has 15 amino acids. Trimming at V came to 1 base and at J to 2 bases, leaving 3 bases not matched to a gene. The germline CDR1 and CDR2 sequences are MGHRA and YSYEKL.

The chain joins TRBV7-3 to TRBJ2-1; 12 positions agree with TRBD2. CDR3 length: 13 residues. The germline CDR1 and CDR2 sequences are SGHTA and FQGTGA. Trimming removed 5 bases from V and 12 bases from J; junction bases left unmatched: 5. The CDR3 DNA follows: TGTGCCAGCAGCGGCCTAGCGGGGGGGCCGCAGTTCTTC. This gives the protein CASSGLAGGPQFF. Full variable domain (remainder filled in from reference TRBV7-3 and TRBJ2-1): GAGVSQTPSNKVTEKGKYVELRCDPISGHTALYWYRQSLGQGPEFLIYFQGTGAADDSGLPNDRFFAVRPEGSVSTLKIQRTERGDSAVYLCASSGLAGGPQFFGPGTRLTVL.